One and the same sample provided the 24 T cell receptor beta chains below, sequenced in a study of blood T cell repertoires in COVID-19. Sequenced by immunoSEQ multiplex PCR; TCRdb stores in-frame clones only, minus some. The profile shows some 45,000 clones, over 80% of them singletons. The sample was peripheral blood. The receptors come from a human donor in a cohort sampled during active COVID-19.

The chain combines TRBV30 with TRBJ1-1, with D maybe TRBD1 (5 bases). The CDR3 extends over 14 amino acids. The germline V and J ends were trimmed by 3 bases and 0 bases, with 11 bases remaining between them. In germline, CDR1 is GTSNPN, CDR2 SVGIG (reference sequence). CDR3 in amino acids: CAWSSGLLNTEAFF. CDR3 bases: TGTGCCTGGAGCTCGGGACTTTTGAACACTGAAGCTTTCTTT.

This sequence joins TRBV5-1 and TRBJ2-1; the match to TRBD2 covers 7 bases. V lost 2 bases, J lost 7 bases, and 9 bases stayed unmatched. Germline CDR1 reads SGHRS; CDR2 reads YFSETQ. This CDR3 is 15 amino acids long. The DNA of the CDR3 is TGCGCCAGCAGCTTTTTATGGGGGGGAGGTAATGAGCAGTTCTTC. Encoded protein: CASSFLWGGGNEQFF.

The chain is built from TRBV15 and TRBJ1-2; no definite D call. The V gene's germline CDR1 is LNHNV and CDR2 YYDKDF (reference sequence). V was cut by 0 bases and J by 8 bases, with 7 bases left in between. CDR3 length: 12 residues. CDR3 protein: CATSRDRGGYTF. DNA for the CDR3: TGTGCCACCAGCAGAGATCGGGGAGGCTACACCTTC.

The chain combines TRBV29-1 with TRBJ2-3, with TRBD1 matching 7 bases. Germline CDR1 reads SQVTM; CDR2 reads ANQGSEA. The CDR3 runs to 16 residues. J gave up 9 bases and V 0 bases, and 15 bases lay outside the gene matches. As DNA, the CDR3 is TGCAGCGTTGAAGATCGGGGACAGAGGGGTGGTACAACGCAGTATTTT. Translation gives CSVEDRGQRGGTTQYF.

J is TRBJ2-5 and V is TRBV9, with a tentative D call TRBD2 (6 bases). V lost 4 bases, J lost 4 bases, and 14 bases lay in between. This CDR3 is built from 14 residues. Germline-derived CDR1 and CDR2 are SGDLS and YYNGEE. The CDR3 nucleotides are TGTGCCAGCAGCCATTCTTCCGGGGGAGAGACCCAGTACTTC. The encoded protein is CASSHSSGGETQYF.

The rearrangement uses TRBV27 and TRBJ2-7, with 9 bases lining up with TRBD1. Germline lookup yields CDR1 MNHEY and CDR2 SMNVEV (reference sequence). The CDR3 is 15 residues long. With V trimmed by 5 bases and J by 2 bases, 7 bases remained unmatched. CDR3 region: CASSLQQGAPYEQYF. CDR3 in DNA: TGTGCCAGCAGTCTCCAACAGGGGGCCCCCTACGAGCAGTACTTC.

V usage is TRBV3-1 (or the pseudogene TRBV3-2) and J usage is TRBJ2-7; D unclear. The CDR3 has 13 residues. CDR1 LGHDT and CDR2 YNNKEL come from the germline V gene (reference sequence). V lost 3 bases to trimming and J lost 1 base, with 7 bases between them. The CDR3 is CASSQRSSYEQYF. CDR3 nucleotides: TGTGCCAGCAGCCAGAGGAGTTCCTACGAGCAGTACTTC.

The rearrangement links TRBV3-1 (or the pseudogene TRBV3-2) to TRBJ2-5, with D perhaps TRBD1 (5 bases). This CDR3 is built from 15 residues. With 1 base removed from V and 3 bases from J, the gap between germline ends came to 12 bases. CDR1 is LGHDT and CDR2 is YNNKEL in the germline V gene (reference sequence). CDR3 sequence: CASSQGPRVEETQYF. DNA of the CDR3: TGTGCCAGCAGCCAAGGGCCCAGGGTGGAAGAGACCCAGTACTTC.

This clone was detected a few times. This chain links TRBV7-9 with TRBJ1-2, with 7 bases matching TRBD1. The V segment lost 5 bases and the J segment 7 bases; nucleotides outside the gene matches: 10. This CDR3 has 14 residues. Germline CDR1 and CDR2: SEHNR and FQNEAQ (reference sequence). CDR3 bases: TGTGCCAGCAGCCCTCGACAGGGATCAGGTGGCTACACCTTC. Amino acids: CASSPRQGSGGYTF. Together with reference TRBV7-9 and TRBJ1-2, the CDR3 gives the full variable domain: DTGVSQNPRHKITKRGQNVTFRCDPISEHNRLYWYRQTLGQGPEFLTYFQNEAQLEKSRLLSDRFSAERPKGSFSTLEIQRTEQGDSAMYLCASSPRQGSGGYTFGSGTRLTVV.

The chain uses TRBV28 and TRBJ1-3; D is possibly TRBD1 (5 bases). Germline V gene lookup returns CDR1 MDHEN and CDR2 SYDVKM. V shed 3 bases and J shed 2 bases, with 20 bases lying between them. The CDR3 sequence is 18 residues long. The DNA of the CDR3 is TGTGCCAGCAGTTTGGCCTGGGTCTTGACAGAGGCTGGAAACACCATATATTTT. Protein: CASSLAWVLTEAGNTIYF. Filled out from reference TRBV28 and TRBJ1-3, the complete variable domain reads DVKVTQSSRYLVKRTGEKVFLECVQDMDHENMFWYRQDPGLGLRLIYFSYDVKMKEKGDIPEGYSVSREKKERFSLILESASTNQTSMYLCASSLAWVLTEAGNTIYFGEGSWLTVV.

The V and J genes are TRBV18 and TRBJ2-2; a possible D gene is TRBD1 (5 bases). This CDR3 has 15 amino acids. CDR1 and CDR2 (germline): KGHSH, LQKENI. V shed 4 bases and J shed 0 bases, with 9 bases lying between them. This chain's CDR3 is CASSLRTPNTGELFF. The CDR3 DNA reads TGTGCCAGCTCACTAAGGACACCGAACACCGGGGAGCTGTTTTTT.

The chain employs TRBV6-4 and TRBJ2-3; D is possibly TRBD1 (5 bases). V shed 3 bases and J shed 1 base, with 5 bases lying between them. Germline CDR1 is MRHNA and CDR2 is SNTAGT. The CDR3 has 13 residues. DNA for the CDR3: TGTGCCAGCAGTGAACAGGGCACAGATACGCAGTATTTT. Residues: CASSEQGTDTQYF.

The sample holds one count of this clone. The V call is TRBV19, the J call TRBJ1-2; TRBD1 agrees at 7 bases. V gave up 5 bases and J gave up 0 bases; unmatched junction bases: 9. The CDR3 runs to 16 residues. Looked up from germline, CDR1 is LNHDA and CDR2 is SQIVND (reference sequence). CDR3 DNA: TGTGCCAGTAGTGTCGGGACAGCCAATGCTAACTATGGCTACACCTTC. Translation: CASSVGTANANYGYTF.

J is TRBJ2-7 and V is TRBV9; D not certain. The CDR3 loop spans 13 amino acids. Germline V gene lookup returns CDR1 SGDLS and CDR2 YYNGEE. V was cut by 1 base and J by 6 bases, with 11 bases left in between. CDR3 sequence (DNA): TGTGCCAGCAGCGTAAACAGCCTGGGCGAGCAGTACTTC. This encodes CASSVNSLGEQYF. Full variable domain (remainder filled in from reference TRBV9 and TRBJ2-7): DSGVTQTPKHLITATGQRVTLRCSPRSGDLSVYWYQQSLDQGLQFLIQYYNGEERAKGNILERFSAQQFPDLHSELNLSSLELGDSALYFCASSVNSLGEQYFGPGTRLTVT.

The chain uses TRBV5-4 and TRBJ2-7; 7 nucleotides match TRBD2. The CDR3 is made up of 14 amino acids. The V gene's germline CDR1 is SGHNT and CDR2 YYREEE (reference sequence). Trimming at V came to 5 bases and at J to 2 bases, leaving 7 bases not matched to a gene. In nucleotides, the CDR3 is TGTGCCAGCAGAGAAGCGGGGCATACCTACGAGCAGTACTTC. Encoded protein: CASREAGHTYEQYF.

The chain is built from TRBV9 and TRBJ1-6, with D maybe TRBD1 (5 bases). The CDR3 contains 16 residues. Germline-derived CDR1 and CDR2 are SGDLS and YYNGEE. The V end was cut by 4 bases, the J end by 5 bases, with 16 bases between. CDR3 in amino acids: CASSPGAGYDNSPLHF. CDR3 nucleotides: TGTGCCAGCAGCCCCGGGGCGGGGTACGATAATTCACCCCTCCACTTT.

The rearrangement joins TRBV24-1 to TRBJ2-1, with a tentative D call TRBD1 (7 bases). Germline values: CDR1 KGHDR, CDR2 SFDVKD. The CDR3 has 14 amino acids. The V end lost 4 bases, the J end lost 4 bases, and 10 bases lay between the germline ends. CDR3 nucleotide sequence: TGTGCCACCAGTGAGTCAGGGGGGTACAATGAGCAGTTCTTC. It encodes CATSESGGYNEQFF.

The rearrangement uses TRBV7-7 and TRBJ2-5; the match to TRBD1 covers 9 bases. Germline CDR1 reads SSHAT; CDR2 reads FNYEAQ (reference sequence). With 4 bases clipped from V and 4 bases from J, the junction kept 10 bases outside the gene matches. The CDR3 sequence is 16 residues long. The CDR3 DNA sequence: TGTGCCAGCAGCTCCCCGGACAGGGGAGCGGGAGAGACCCAGTACTTC. Its protein is CASSSPDRGAGETQYF.

The V gene is TRBV4-3, the J gene TRBJ2-4, with D possibly being TRBD1 (5 bases). The CDR3 has 16 residues. Germline V gene sequence: CDR1 LGHNA, CDR2 YSLEER. V was trimmed by 0 bases and J by 6 bases, leaving 15 bases between them. CDR3 nucleotides: TGCGCCAGCAGCCAAGAGAGTAGGCAGGGCGGAAACATTCAGTACTTC. Encoded protein: CASSQESRQGGNIQYF.

V and J are TRBV19 and TRBJ2-3; the D is unclear. The CDR3 has 12 amino acids. Germline CDR1 LNHDA, CDR2 SQIVND (reference sequence). Between the trimmed V and J ends, which lost 0 bases and 5 bases, there was a span of 3 bases. The chain's CDR3 is CASSIDRDTQYF. The CDR3 DNA reads TGTGCCAGTAGTATAGATAGAGATACGCAGTATTTT.

This clone appeared a few times. The chain couples TRBV7-2 to TRBJ2-7; D might be TRBD1 (6 bases). V was cut by 1 base and J by 5 bases, with 9 bases left in between. This CDR3 is 13 amino acids long. Germline V CDR1 and CDR2: SGHTA, FQGNSA. CDR3 sequence: CASSLGPGDEQYF. CDR3 nucleotides: TGTGCCAGCAGCTTAGGCCCAGGGGACGAGCAGTACTTC.

Notes on this clone: At one of its ends the junction is not consistent with the germline gene, which may arise from a read error. The chain uses TRBV6-5 and TRBJ2-7, with 7 bases that match TRBD2. The CDR3 is 14 amino acids. Germline CDR1 and CDR2: MNHEY and SVGAGI. This CDR3 is CASSNSAGDYEQYF. The CDR3 nucleotides read TGTGCCAGCAGTAACTCTGCGGGAGACTACGAGCAGTACTTC.

In this sample, this clone turned up once. V usage is TRBV19 and J usage is TRBJ1-2, with a weak D call TRBD1 (5 bases). V lost 5 bases, J lost 8 bases, and 12 bases lay in between. Germline V CDR1 and CDR2: LNHDA, SQIVND (reference sequence). The CDR3 contains 12 residues. The CDR3: CASSRSSGGYTF. The DNA for the CDR3 is TGTGCCAGTAGTCGGTCCTCAGGGGGCTACACCTTC.

The chain combines TRBV4-3 with TRBJ1-5; no firm D call. The CDR3 runs to 12 residues. The V end lost 2 bases, the J end lost 9 bases, and 8 bases lay between the germline ends. The germline gives CDR1 LGHNA, CDR2 YSLEER. CDR3: CASSQSAGPQHF. The CDR3 DNA is TGCGCCAGCAGCCAATCCGCGGGGCCCCAGCATTTT.